Listed below are T cell receptor beta chains from one sample, sequenced in a study of blood T cell repertoires in COVID-19. TCRdb keeps only in-frame clones here, not all; method: immunoSEQ multiplex PCR. The data show over 200,000 clones, over 80% seen once. Material: PBMCs or T cells enriched from blood (not recorded which). The receptors shown here come from a young woman who had been exposed to COVID-19. Both conserved end residues are part of each CDR3. The D gene is left open where the match is weak.

V: TRBV11-3
J: TRBJ2-7
D: TRBD1
DNA: TGTGCCAGCAGCTCGGGACAGAGCGGCTTTTACGAGCAGTACTTC
CDR3: CASSSGQSGFYEQYF

V: TRBV30
J: TRBJ1-5
D: -
DNA: TGTGCCTGGAGTGTACGGCGGGGTCAGCCCCAGCATTTT
CDR3: CAWSVRRGQPQHF

V: TRBV28
J: TRBJ1-1
D: TRBD1
DNA: TGTGCCAGCAGTTTAGGGGACAGGGGAAACACTGAAGCTTTCTTT
CDR3: CASSLGDRGNTEAFF

V: TRBV6-5
J: TRBJ2-7
D: TRBD2
DNA: TGTGCCAGCAGCGTAGCGGGAGGTCTCCCCTACGAGCAGTACTTC
CDR3: CASSVAGGLPYEQYF

V: TRBV5-1
J: TRBJ1-3
D: -
DNA: TGCGCCAGCAGCCACGACAGCTCTGGAAACACCATATATTTT
CDR3: CASSHDSSGNTIYF

V: TRBV19
J: TRBJ1-1
D: TRBD1
DNA: TGTGCCAGTAGTATAGTAGGGGGCTCGGTTACTGAAGCTTTCTTT
CDR3: CASSIVGGSVTEAFF

V: TRBV28
J: TRBJ1-2
D: -
DNA: TGTGCCAGCAGTTTAGCGGGGGATAACTATGGCTACACCTTC
CDR3: CASSLAGDNYGYTF

V: TRBV13
J: TRBJ2-3
D: TRBD2
DNA: TGTGCCAGCAGCTTAGTCCGAGCGGGGCGCCCGATTACTAGCACAGATACGCAGTATTTT
CDR3: CASSLVRAGRPITSTDTQYF

V: TRBV24-1
J: TRBJ1-5
D: -
DNA: TGTGCCACCAGTGAGGCACCAGGTCAGCCCCAGCATTTT
CDR3: CATSEAPGQPQHF

V: TRBV30
J: TRBJ1-1
D: TRBD1
DNA: TGTGCCTGGAGAAGGCCCACAGGGGTAGGGACTGAAGCTTTCTTT
CDR3: CAWRRPTGVGTEAFF